Below, 32 T cell receptor beta chains from the same sample are listed, as sequenced in a study of neurological immune-mediated disorders (dated by TCRdb to about 2019). Library generation was performed with 5' RACE. The reads were generated on an Illumina HiSeq 2500. TCRdb trimmed the raw reads at Q25, called clones with MiXCR and kept productive beta chains. Identical CDR3 protein sequences are pooled into one entry, listed with their most common genes and DNA. This sample comprises some 120,000 distinct CDR3 sequences, about 3.2% of them detected only once. About 1.2% of the sample lies in the top ten. The sample consisted of PBMCs. The source is a woman aged 25-40 years with multiple sclerosis.

This clonotype was detected many times. V usage is TRBV15 and J usage is TRBJ1-4; no reliable D call. The CDR3 consists of 16 residues. V was trimmed by 0 bases and J by 4 bases, leaving 12 bases between them. Per the germline V gene, CDR1 is LNHNV and CDR2 is YYDKDF (reference sequence). In DNA form, the CDR3 reads TGTGCCACCAGCAGAGATTACCAGGCGGTTAATGAAAAACTGTTTTTT. It yields the protein CATSRDYQAVNEKLFF.

This clonotype has ten or more counts. The chain carries TRBV6-2 or TRBV6-3 and TRBJ1-5, with D possibly matching TRBD1 (6 bases). This CDR3 has 15 residues. Germline V gene data show CDR1 as MNHEY and CDR2 as SVGEGT. Trimming stripped 2 bases from V and 7 bases from J, with 15 bases between. In nucleotides, the CDR3 is TGTGCCAGCAGTTACCGTGGCAGGGGTGGGCAGCCCCAGCATTTT. Translating gives CASSYRGRGGQPQHF.

This clonotype was observed many times. CDR3 nucleotides: TGCGCCAGCAGCCGGGCCAGGGGAAATCAAGAGACCCAGTACTTC. Its protein product is CASSRARGNQETQYF. This chain uses TRBV5-1 with TRBJ2-5, with a weak D call TRBD1 (6 bases). This CDR3 region has 15 residues. Trimming took 4 bases from V and 2 from J, leaving 15 bases between them. Germline V CDR1 and CDR2: SGHRS, YFSETQ.

This clonotype was counted many times. The rearrangement uses TRBV7-9 and TRBJ2-1; D gene uncertain. Germline values: CDR1 SEHNR, CDR2 FQNEAQ (reference sequence). The CDR3 contains 15 residues. Trimming left V 0 bases short and J 8 bases short, with 14 bases between. CDR3 protein: CASSLAISGSHEQFF. As DNA, the CDR3 is TGTGCCAGCAGCTTAGCTATTTCAGGTTCGCATGAGCAGTTCTTC.

This clonotype was recorded a few times. This may come from a read error, since a much larger clone is one base off. This chain connects TRBV20-1 to TRBJ2-2, with a tentative D call TRBD1 (6 bases). Germline V gene sequence: CDR1 DFQATT, CDR2 SNEGSKA (reference sequence). The CDR3 sequence is 16 residues long. V lost 0 bases to trimming and J lost 3 bases, with 14 bases between them. The DNA of the CDR3 is TGCAGTGCTAGAGATCACAGGGAAGGGGACACCGGGGAGCTGTTTTTT. Translation gives CSARDHREGDTGELFF.

This clonotype was counted ten times or more. The chain has TRBV29-1 and TRBJ1-5; TRBD1 is a possible D gene (5 bases). Trimming took off 4 bases at V and 4 bases at J, with 11 bases between the two ends. This CDR3 region has 13 residues. Germline CDR1 SQVTM, CDR2 ANQGSEA. CDR3 loop: CSVARGLNQPQHF. In DNA form, the CDR3 reads TGCAGCGTTGCAAGGGGTCTTAATCAGCCCCAGCATTTT.

With respect to this clonotype: A much more abundant neighbour one base away suggests this may be a read error. The rearrangement joins TRBV29-1 to TRBJ2-2; D gene ambiguous. CDR1 SQVTM and CDR2 ANQGSEA come from the germline V gene. CDR3 length: 15 amino acids. The CDR3 region is CSVGGVGSHTRELFF. In DNA form, the CDR3 reads TGCAGCGTTGGAGGAGTGGGCAGCCACACCAGGGAGCTGTTTTTT.

This clonotype was observed at least ten times. This chain connects TRBV5-1 to TRBJ1-2; no reliable D call. The CDR3 extends over 12 amino acids. CDR1 and CDR2 (germline): SGHRS, YFSETQ. V was cut by 4 bases and J by 6 bases, with 10 bases left in between. The CDR3: CASSRERDGYTF. The CDR3 DNA reads as TGCGCCAGCAGCCGGGAGAGGGATGGCTACACCTTC. Combining the CDR3 with reference TRBV5-1 and TRBJ1-2 gives the whole variable domain KAGVTQTPRYLIKTRGQQVTLSCSPISGHRSVSWYQQTPGQGLQFLFEYFSETQRNKGNFPGRFSGRQFSNSRSEMNVSTLELGDSALYLCASSRERDGYTFGSGTRLTVV.

This clonotype was seen at least ten times. The chain has TRBV7-2 and TRBJ2-7, with 8 bases matching TRBD2. With V trimmed by 2 bases and J by 2 bases, 5 bases remained unmatched. There are 15 residues in the CDR3. Germline-derived CDR1 and CDR2 are SGHTA and FQGNSA. The DNA for the CDR3 is TGTGCCAGCAGCTTAACGGTTAGCGGGACCTACGAGCAGTACTTC. Its protein is CASSLTVSGTYEQYF.

This clonotype appeared a few times. V is TRBV7-2 and J is TRBJ1-5, with 8 bases that match TRBD1. The ends lost 7 bases at V and 0 bases at J; junction bases unmatched: 5. The CDR3 contains 15 residues. Looked up from germline, CDR1 is SGHTA and CDR2 is FQGNSA. Written as DNA, the CDR3 is TGTGCCAGCACGTGGACAGGGAATAGCAATCAGCCCCAGCATTTT. This sequence encodes CASTWTGNSNQPQHF.

This clonotype was found many times. The genes are TRBV4-1 and TRBJ2-7, with D tentatively TRBD1 (6 bases). Trimming took off 1 base at V and 4 bases at J, with 8 bases between the two ends. The CDR3 is 13 amino acids. Germline values: CDR1 MGHRA, CDR2 YSYEKL. CDR3 nucleotide sequence: TGCGCCAGCAGCCAAGGGACAGATTACGAGCAGTACTTC. Translating it yields CASSQGTDYEQYF.

Many counts were recorded for this clonotype. The V and J genes are TRBV12-3 or TRBV12-4 and TRBJ2-3; 9 bases match TRBD2. Trimming cost V 8 bases and J 5 bases; bases outside gene matches: 11. This CDR3 contains 15 residues. The CDR3 loop is CASGRLAEVGDTQYF. CDR3 DNA: TGTGCCAGCGGCCGACTAGCGGAGGTGGGAGATACGCAGTATTTT.

This clonotype was recorded at least ten times. The chain is built from TRBV6-5 and TRBJ1-2; 8 nucleotides align to TRBD1. The V segment lost 6 bases and the J segment 4 bases; nucleotides outside the gene matches: 7. Per the germline V gene, CDR1 is MNHEY and CDR2 is SVGAGI. The CDR3 is made up of 14 amino acids. This CDR3 reads CASSTGTGSYGYTF. The CDR3 coding sequence is TGTGCCAGCAGCACCGGGACAGGCAGCTATGGCTACACCTTC.

In its sample, this clonotype was seen many times. The chain uses TRBV5-5 and TRBJ1-2; D is uncertain. From germline, CDR1 is SGHKS and CDR2 YYEKEE (reference sequence). V shed 0 bases and J shed 3 bases, with 9 bases lying between them. CDR3 length equals 14 residues. DNA of the CDR3: TGTGCCAGCAGCTTGGACGGGAGGTACTATGGCTACACCTTC. Encoded protein: CASSLDGRYYGYTF.

Ten or more counts support this clonotype. The chain combines TRBV24-1 with TRBJ2-2, with D perhaps being TRBD1 or TRBD2 (5 bases each). The germline V gene encodes CDR1 KGHDR and CDR2 SFDVKD. There are 14 residues in the CDR3. Trimming cost V 6 bases and J 5 bases, with 12 bases left between them. The CDR3 loop is CATSRQGGTGELFF. CDR3 nucleotides: TGTGCCACCAGTCGGCAGGGCGGGACCGGGGAGCTGTTTTTT.

The sample holds many counts of this clonotype. This chain uses TRBV7-2 with TRBJ2-1, with D possibly matching TRBD2 (6 bases). CDR1 is SGHTA and CDR2 is FQGNSA in the germline V gene. V was trimmed by 2 bases and J by 10 bases, leaving 9 bases between them. CDR3 length: 12 amino acids. The CDR3, as DNA: TGTGCCAGCAGCTTACTCGCGGGGGAGCAGTTCTTC. Amino acid sequence: CASSLLAGEQFF.

In this sample, this clonotype turned up many times. The rearrangement uses TRBV20-1 and TRBJ2-3; D may match TRBD1 or TRBD2 (6 bases each). Trimming took off 3 bases at V and 0 bases at J, with 16 bases between the two ends. CDR3 length: 16 residues. Germline-derived CDR1 and CDR2 are DFQATT and SNEGSKA (reference sequence). As DNA, the CDR3 is TGCAGTGCTAGGCGAATCGGGGGCGGTAGCACAGATACGCAGTATTTT. Encoded protein: CSARRIGGGSTDTQYF.

This clonotype was observed many times. This chain links TRBV5-1 with TRBJ1-4; D unclear. Germline loops: CDR1 SGHRS, CDR2 YFSETQ. The CDR3 loop spans 17 amino acids. V lost 0 bases and J 0 bases, leaving 12 bases between the germline ends. CDR3 in amino acids: CASSLAGEISTNEKLFF. The DNA of the CDR3 is TGCGCCAGCAGCTTGGCCGGGGAGATCTCAACTAATGAAAAACTGTTTTTT. Supplemented by reference TRBV5-1 and TRBJ1-4, the full variable domain reads KAGVTQTPRYLIKTRGQQVTLSCSPISGHRSVSWYQQTPGQGLQFLFEYFSETQRNKGNFPGRFSGRQFSNSRSEMNVSTLELGDSALYLCASSLAGEISTNEKLFFGSGTQLSVL.

Many counts were recorded for this clonotype. This sequence joins TRBV13 and TRBJ1-2; D ambiguous. The CDR3 totals 13 residues. Looked up from germline, CDR1 is PRHDT and CDR2 is FYEKMQ (reference sequence). The V and J ends lost 4 bases and 8 bases respectively, with 14 bases between them. Here the CDR3 reads CASSWQDEKGYTF. The CDR3 DNA sequence: TGTGCCAGCAGCTGGCAGGACGAGAAGGGCTACACCTTC.

This clonotype was detected ten times or more. The V gene is TRBV5-1, the J gene TRBJ2-3; D is undetermined. The germline CDR1 and CDR2 sequences are SGHRS and YFSETQ. Trimming shortened V by 3 bases and J by 1 base, and 12 bases separated the two germline ends. The CDR3 consists of 15 residues. The CDR3 reads CASSSTLRRTDTQYF. CDR3 nucleotides: TGCGCCAGCAGCTCAACACTACGACGCACAGATACGCAGTATTTT.

The sample holds many counts of this clonotype. The V call is TRBV5-1, the J call TRBJ2-3; D not resolved. The CDR3 is 14 amino acids. With 2 bases removed from V and 1 base from J, the gap between germline ends came to 8 bases. Looked up from germline, CDR1 is SGHRS and CDR2 is YFSETQ. The CDR3 DNA reads TGCGCCAGCAGCTTAGTCGCTGGCACAGATACGCAGTATTTT. It specifies CASSLVAGTDTQYF.

The table lists this clonotype with many counts. The chain carries TRBV6-5 and TRBJ1-4; 10 nucleotides line up with TRBD1. This CDR3 contains 16 residues. In germline, CDR1 is MNHEY, CDR2 SVGAGI. V trimming: 8 bases; J trimming: 3 bases; junction bases outside the gene matches: 9. CDR3 coding DNA: TGTGCCAGCCGGACAGGGGGTTTGTCAGCTAATGAAAAACTGTTTTTT. As protein: CASRTGGLSANEKLFF.

The chain is built from TRBV27 and TRBJ2-7; possible D gene TRBD1, 6 bases. The CDR3 sequence is 13 residues long. Germline lookup yields CDR1 MNHEY and CDR2 SMNVEV (reference sequence). The V end lost 6 bases, the J end lost 5 bases, and 14 bases lay between the germline ends. CDR3 coding DNA: TGTGCCAGCAGACTAACAGGGTCCAACGAGCAGTACTTC. Translated, it gives CASRLTGSNEQYF.

This clonotype appeared many times. V is TRBV7-6 and J is TRBJ1-3; no reliable D call. Germline V gives CDR1 SGHVS, CDR2 FNYEAQ. V shed 5 bases and J shed 2 bases, with 16 bases lying between them. The CDR3 runs to 16 residues. The CDR3 loop reads CASSPSRSSAGNTIYF. Here the CDR3 DNA reads TGTGCCAGCAGCCCAAGTCGTTCCTCTGCTGGAAACACCATATATTTT.

This clonotype was recorded at least ten times. The rearrangement links TRBV29-1 to TRBJ2-3, with D uncertain. Per germline, CDR1 SQVTM and CDR2 ANQGSEA. This CDR3 has 14 residues. The V and J ends lost 4 bases and 6 bases respectively, with 17 bases between them. CDR3 amino acids: CSVVTPRNLDTQYF. Here the CDR3 DNA reads TGCAGCGTTGTCACACCCAGAAACCTTGATACGCAGTATTTT.

This clonotype was found many times. The J gene is TRBJ1-2, the V gene TRBV5-1; no clear D gene. The CDR3 runs to 14 residues. The germline gives CDR1 SGHRS, CDR2 YFSETQ. The V and J ends lost 2 bases and 5 bases respectively, with 13 bases between them. In DNA form, the CDR3 reads TGCGCCAGCAGCTTTGGAGATCTTACGTATGGCTACACCTTC. Encoded protein: CASSFGDLTYGYTF.

This clonotype is medium-sized (0.01 to 0.1%) in the sample. The rearrangement joins TRBV20-1 to TRBJ2-5; D ambiguous. This CDR3 is 12 amino acids long. V was trimmed by 5 bases and J by 3 bases, leaving 10 bases between them. Germline values: CDR1 DFQATT, CDR2 SNEGSKA (reference sequence). The CDR3 DNA is TGCAGTGCTCTGGCGGAAGAAGAGACCCAGTACTTC. It is translated as CSALAEEETQYF.

This clonotype was seen at least ten times. The chain recombines TRBV20-1 with TRBJ1-1; D not certain. Trimming shortened V by 0 bases and J by 8 bases, and 13 bases separated the two germline ends. From germline, CDR1 is DFQATT and CDR2 SNEGSKA (reference sequence). The CDR3 extends over 13 amino acids. Here the CDR3 reads CSAREPGIGEAFF. The CDR3 nucleotides are TGCAGTGCTAGAGAACCGGGTATCGGCGAAGCTTTCTTT.

The chain couples TRBV2 to TRBJ2-7; 7 positions match TRBD2. Per the germline V gene, CDR1 is SNHLY and CDR2 is FYNNEI. J lost 2 bases, V lost 4 bases, and 5 bases had no gene match. The CDR3 is 14 residues long. Here the CDR3 DNA reads TGTGCCAGCAGTGTCGATGCGGGGGCCTACGAGCAGTACTTC. Translation: CASSVDAGAYEQYF.

This clonotype appeared many times. V is TRBV20-1 and J is TRBJ1-4; D is perhaps TRBD1 (5 bases). CDR1 is DFQATT and CDR2 is SNEGSKA in the germline V gene (reference sequence). The CDR3 is 13 residues long. V dropped 3 bases and J dropped 8 bases, with 13 bases sitting between them. The CDR3 spells CSARGPLREKLFF. In DNA, the CDR3 is TGCAGTGCTAGGGGACCCCTCAGGGAAAAACTGTTTTTT.

This clonotype was found many times. This chain uses TRBV20-1 with TRBJ2-7, with D possibly being TRBD1 (6 bases). This CDR3 spans 14 amino acids. Trimming stripped 0 bases from V and 4 bases from J, with 13 bases between. Germline CDR1 DFQATT, CDR2 SNEGSKA (reference sequence). The CDR3 loop reads CSARDVGAGYEQYF. The CDR3 DNA follows: TGCAGTGCTAGAGATGTGGGGGCAGGGTACGAGCAGTACTTC.

This clonotype was observed many times. V and J are TRBV7-9 and TRBJ2-7; either TRBD1 or TRBD2 may supply D (5 bases each). The CDR3 sequence is 12 residues long. In germline, CDR1 is SEHNR, CDR2 FQNEAQ (reference sequence). Trimming removed 3 bases at V and 5 bases at J, with 8 bases between. The CDR3 loop reads CASSFGDHEQYF. CDR3 nucleotide sequence: TGTGCCAGCAGCTTCGGGGACCACGAGCAGTACTTC. Combining the CDR3 with reference TRBV7-9 and TRBJ2-7 gives the whole variable domain DTGVSQNPRHKITKRGQNVTFRCDPISEHNRLYWYRQTLGQGPEFLTYFQNEAQLEKSRLLSDRFSAERPKGSFSTLEIQRTEQGDSAMYLCASSFGDHEQYFGPGTRLTVT.